These 18 T cell receptor beta chains came from one sample sequenced in a study of blood T cell repertoires in COVID-19. TCRdb's table, derived via immunoSEQ multiplex PCR, lists solely in-frame clones and lacks some. The table has some 350,000 clones, 85% to 90% seen once. Sequenced sample: PBMCs or T cells enriched from blood (not recorded which). These receptor sequences come from a man younger than 35 who had recovered from COVID-19.

The J gene is TRBJ1-1, the V gene TRBV6-6, with 9 bases that match TRBD1. With V trimmed by 6 bases and J by 5 bases, 7 bases remained unmatched. This CDR3 comprises 14 residues. Germline CDR1 reads MNHNY; CDR2 reads SVGAGI (reference sequence). The CDR3 nucleotides read TGTGCCAGCAGCCCCGGGACAGGGACAACTGAAGCTTTCTTT. It codes for CASSPGTGTTEAFF.

The chain is built from TRBV19 and TRBJ1-5; D perhaps matches TRBD1 (5 bases). The CDR3 is 13 residues long. The germline CDR1 and CDR2 sequences are LNHDA and SQIVND (reference sequence). V lost 7 bases to trimming and J lost 3 bases, with 10 bases between them. Here the CDR3 reads CASMKGNNQPQHF. Written as DNA, the CDR3 is TGTGCCAGTATGAAGGGGAACAATCAGCCCCAGCATTTT.

V gene TRBV10-3 combines with J gene TRBJ2-7; TRBD1 matches 8 bases. J lost 0 bases, V lost 11 bases, and 6 bases had no gene match. Germline values: CDR1 ENHRY, CDR2 SYGVKD. The CDR3 has 13 amino acids. CDR3 protein: CAVRTGSSYEQYF. CDR3 DNA sequence: TGTGCCGTCCGGACAGGGAGCTCCTACGAGCAGTACTTC.

The rearrangement joins TRBV10-3 to TRBJ2-3; D possibly corresponds to TRBD1 (6 bases). Trimming removed 3 bases at V and 0 bases at J, with 25 bases between. The CDR3 contains 20 residues. Germline V gene sequence: CDR1 ENHRY, CDR2 SYGVKD. CDR3 region: CAISDPITGNAGASTDTQYF. In nucleotides, the CDR3 is TGTGCCATCAGTGACCCTATAACAGGGAATGCGGGCGCTAGCACAGATACGCAGTATTTT.

V and J are TRBV25-1 and TRBJ2-7; 8 positions agree with TRBD1. Unmatched junction bases numbered 7, after V lost 4 bases and J lost 5 bases. Germline CDR1 reads MGHDK; CDR2 reads SYGVNS. The CDR3 has 14 residues. CDR3 sequence (DNA): TGTGCCAGCAGTGCTCGACAGGGGAGTAACGAGCAGTACTTC. Translating it yields CASSARQGSNEQYF.

This chain links TRBV6-5 with TRBJ2-7; 11 nucleotides line up with TRBD1. Germline V gene lookup returns CDR1 MNHEY and CDR2 SVGAGI. J was trimmed by 3 bases and V by 0 bases; bases with no gene match: 1. This CDR3 is built from 15 residues. The CDR3, as DNA: TGTGCCAGCAGTTACTCGGGACAGGGGGTCTACGAGCAGTACTTC. Amino acids: CASSYSGQGVYEQYF.

This chain uses TRBV6-1 with TRBJ1-2; possible D gene TRBD1, 5 bases. Germline-derived CDR1 and CDR2 are MNHNS and SASEGT. V was cut by 2 bases and J by 3 bases, with 10 bases left in between. This CDR3 has 14 amino acids. CDR3 bases: TGTGCCAGCAGTGAACAGGGATTTGACTATGGCTACACCTTC. Protein product: CASSEQGFDYGYTF.

This sequence joins TRBV24-1 and TRBJ2-3; TRBD1 matches 9 bases. Trimming at V came to 4 bases and at J to 5 bases, leaving 15 bases not matched to a gene. This CDR3 comprises 18 residues. Germline V gives CDR1 KGHDR, CDR2 SFDVKD. The CDR3 sequence: CATSDSRIRTGEGDTQYF. The CDR3 DNA reads as TGTGCCACCAGTGACTCCAGGATTCGGACAGGGGAGGGAGATACGCAGTATTTT.

The chain's CDR3 is CASSPQAGGISYEQYF. CDR3 DNA sequence: TGTGCCAGCAGTCCGCAGGCAGGGGGCATCTCCTACGAGCAGTACTTC. The chain links TRBV27 to TRBJ2-7, with 8 bases that match TRBD1. This CDR3 is 16 amino acids long. Germline V gene lookup returns CDR1 MNHEY and CDR2 SMNVEV (reference sequence). J gave up 0 bases and V 5 bases, and 9 bases lay outside the gene matches.

This clone appeared once. The rearrangement links TRBV3-1 (or the pseudogene TRBV3-2) to TRBJ1-2; 7 nucleotides match TRBD1. This CDR3 comprises 16 residues. Unmatched junction bases numbered 11, after V lost 3 bases and J lost 4 bases. The V gene's germline CDR1 is LGHDT and CDR2 YNNKEL (reference sequence). The CDR3 loop is CASSQLRGLSGYGYTF. DNA for the CDR3: TGTGCCAGCAGCCAGCTAAGGGGGCTCTCTGGCTATGGCTACACCTTC.

The V call is TRBV10-3, the J call TRBJ2-5; 11 bases are shared with TRBD1. The CDR3 is made up of 14 amino acids. Germline V gene lookup returns CDR1 ENHRY and CDR2 SYGVKD. V lost 2 bases and J lost 4; bases outside the gene matches: 0. The CDR3 reads CAISEGQGAETQYF. The CDR3 region has the DNA TGTGCCATCAGTGAGGGACAGGGGGCAGAGACCCAGTACTTC.

J is TRBJ2-3 and V is TRBV19; 10 positions agree with TRBD2. The CDR3 sequence is 14 residues long. The V and J ends lost 6 bases and 0 bases, in that order; junction bases with no gene match: 0. CDR1 is LNHDA, CDR2 SQIVND, per germline (reference sequence). CDR3 loop: CASRLAGSTDTQYF. As DNA, the CDR3 is TGTGCCAGTAGACTAGCGGGGAGCACAGATACGCAGTATTTT.

J is TRBJ2-7 and V is TRBV29-1; D uncertain. V lost 7 bases to trimming and J lost 2 bases, with 27 bases between them. Germline V gene lookup returns CDR1 SQVTM and CDR2 ANQGSEA. The CDR3 length is 17 residues. The CDR3 reads CSAETRIGSPLTYEQYF. CDR3 coding DNA: TGCAGCGCCGAGACTCGTATCGGCTCACCTCTAACCTACGAGCAGTACTTC.

V and J are TRBV5-1 and TRBJ2-3, with TRBD2 matching over 12 bases. V was clipped by 0 bases and J by 0 bases; unmatched bases: 8. Germline CDR1 reads SGHRS; CDR2 reads YFSETQ. This CDR3 has 19 amino acids. CDR3 nucleotide sequence: TGCGCCAGCAGCTTGGCCGAGACTAGCGGGGGCCTAAGCACAGATACGCAGTATTTT. Protein sequence: CASSLAETSGGLSTDTQYF.

The genes are TRBV12-3 or TRBV12-4 and TRBJ2-3; unclear D gene. Trimming cost V 1 base and J 4 bases, with 6 bases left between them. The CDR3 is 13 residues long. DNA of the CDR3: TGTGCCAGCAGTTTAGGCGAGCCAGATACGCAGTATTTT. Translating gives CASSLGEPDTQYF.

V and J are TRBV28 and TRBJ2-5, with D tentatively TRBD1 (7 bases). Trimming pared 3 bases from V and 1 base from J, leaving 15 bases between. Per the germline V gene, CDR1 is MDHEN and CDR2 is SYDVKM. The CDR3 length is 16 residues. This CDR3 reads CASSFRRGLFQETQYF. CDR3 coding DNA: TGTGCCAGCAGTTTCCGGAGGGGGCTCTTCCAAGAGACCCAGTACTTC.

The chain carries TRBV7-3 and TRBJ1-1; the D gene is possibly TRBD1 (6 bases). This CDR3 contains 14 residues. V lost 4 bases, J lost 5 bases, and 14 bases lay in between. Per the germline V gene, CDR1 is SGHTA and CDR2 is FQGTGA. The CDR3 DNA reads as TGTGCCAGCAGCTCCCAGGGGTCGGCGACTGAAGCTTTCTTT. Translation gives CASSSQGSATEAFF. Full variable domain (remainder filled in from reference TRBV7-3 and TRBJ1-1): GAGVSQTPSNKVTEKGKYVELRCDPISGHTALYWYRQSLGQGPEFLIYFQGTGAADDSGLPNDRFFAVRPEGSVSTLKIQRTERGDSAVYLCASSSQGSATEAFFGQGTRLTVV.

The rearrangement links TRBV5-1 to TRBJ2-7, with D unresolved. The germline V gene encodes CDR1 SGHRS and CDR2 YFSETQ. V lost 4 bases and J lost 6, with 14 bases in between. This CDR3 comprises 13 residues. CDR3 nucleotides: TGCGCCAGCAGCGCCCCAGATCTTGGCGAGCAGTACTTC. It translates to CASSAPDLGEQYF.